The present TCR beta chain was sequenced within a study of response to subunit inactivated influenza vaccine. Study findings and constraints: Authors suggested seasonal influenza vaccinations each recruit few new T cells.

V lost 3 bases to trimming and J lost 5 bases, with 8 bases between them. The CDR3 totals 13 residues. As regards this clonotype: Its antigen is as yet unknown.

TCRdb reanalysed the RT-PCR reads using MiXCR and keeps one entry per CDR3 protein. The sample holds hundreds of thousands of distinct CDR3 sequences, about 12% seen once. The specimen was PBMCs from blood, collected on the day of vaccination. The source is a man aged 50 to 60 who received an inactivated influenza vaccine. The chain has TRBV12-3 or TRBV12-4 and TRBJ2-1, with a tentative D call TRBD2 (5 bases). The CDR3 region is CASSLLANNEQFF. The CDR3 region has the DNA TGTGCCAGCAGTTTGTTAGCGAACAATGAGCAGTTCTTC.